The text below deals with one TCR beta chain. Only in-frame clones appear in the TCRdb table, and some are missing; sequencing was by immunoSEQ multiplex PCR. The table records around 48,000 clones, around nine tenths of them present only once. These data are taken from a study of blood T cell repertoires in COVID-19. About the research overall: Donors in the United States, Italy and Spain gave samples during acute or convalescent COVID-19. In each case, the material was cDNA or gDNA derived from T cells, B-cell-depleted T cells, or PBMCs.

With 5 bases removed from V and 4 bases from J, the gap between germline ends came to 11 bases. There are 13 residues in the CDR3. The germline gives CDR1 MNHEY, CDR2 SVGAGI. The chain uses TRBV6-5 and TRBJ2-5; D is perhaps TRBD2 (7 bases). The source material was peripheral blood. The clonotype was recovered from a man between 60 and 70 years old with active or convalescent COVID-19. The CDR3 spells CASSRGTTETQYF. CDR3 DNA: TGTGCCAGCAGTAGGGGGACTACAGAGACCCAGTACTTC.